The 8 T cell receptor beta chains below all came from one sample that was sequenced in a study of blood T cell repertoires in COVID-19. Clones were read by immunoSEQ multiplex PCR, and TCRdb kept only the in-frame ones, dropping some. The table has 110,000 to 150,000 clones, around 90% seen once; the top ten hold around 1.7%. Specimen: peripheral blood. The source is a woman between 50 and 59 years old with acute or convalescent COVID-19.

The CDR3 reads CATSSRDRAMNEQFF. CDR3 DNA: TGTGCCACCAGCAGCCGGGACAGGGCGATGAATGAGCAGTTCTTC. The genes are TRBV15 and TRBJ2-1, with 9 bases that match TRBD1. The ends lost 3 bases at V and 7 bases at J; junction bases unmatched: 7. Looked up from germline, CDR1 is LNHNV and CDR2 is YYDKDF (reference sequence). This CDR3 comprises 15 residues.

This chain links TRBV7-9 with TRBJ2-7, with 9 bases matching TRBD2. The germline V gene has CDR1 SEHNR and CDR2 FQNEAQ (reference sequence). V shed 1 base, J shed 1 base, and the junction held 5 bases outside the gene matches. This CDR3 has 16 amino acids. CDR3 amino acids: CASSLGWREGSYEQYF. The CDR3 DNA is TGTGCCAGCAGCTTAGGATGGCGGGAGGGATCCTACGAGCAGTACTTC.

The chain recombines TRBV6-1 with TRBJ2-3; TRBD1 aligns across 7 bases. The CDR3 spans 18 residues. V was clipped by 2 bases and J by 2 bases; unmatched bases: 13. Germline CDR1 reads MNHNS; CDR2 reads SASEGT. CDR3 sequence reads: CASSEWVAADRATDTQYF. For the CDR3, the DNA is TGTGCCAGCAGTGAATGGGTGGCGGCAGACAGGGCCACAGATACGCAGTATTTT.

V usage is TRBV4-1 and J usage is TRBJ1-5; D ambiguous. In germline, CDR1 is MGHRA, CDR2 YSYEKL. The V gene lost 0 bases and the J gene lost 2 bases, with 11 bases spanning the gap. The CDR3 runs 16 residues. The CDR3 reads CASSQDSGVGNQPQHF. The CDR3 DNA reads as TGCGCCAGCAGCCAAGATAGCGGGGTAGGCAATCAGCCCCAGCATTTT.

The rearrangement joins TRBV18 to TRBJ1-6, with D perhaps TRBD1 (5 bases). Germline assignment: CDR1 KGHSH and CDR2 LQKENI. V lost 3 bases and J 6 bases, leaving 9 bases between the germline ends. CDR3 length: 14 amino acids. This CDR3 is CASSPTDSNSPLHF. The CDR3 bases are TGTGCCAGCTCACCGACAGACTCTAATTCACCCCTCCACTTT. Filled out from reference TRBV18 and TRBJ1-6, the complete variable domain reads NAGVMQNPRHLVRRRGQEARLRCSPMKGHSHVYWYRQLPEEGLKFMVYLQKENIIDESGMPKERFSAEFPKEGPSILRIQQVVRGDSAAYFCASSPTDSNSPLHFGNGTRLTVT.

J is TRBJ2-1 and V is TRBV5-3; perhaps TRBD2 as D (6 bases). TRBV5-3 is an ORF for which the function is uncertain. Trimming removed 4 bases from V and 7 bases from J, with 15 bases in between. This CDR3 is 14 amino acids long. The CDR3 DNA reads as TGTGCCAGAAGCAGGGACTCCTCCTCAAATGAGCAGTTCTTC. It yields the protein CARSRDSSSNEQFF.

This clone showed up just once. The gene calls are TRBV4-2 and TRBJ2-6; D ambiguous. The CDR3 covers 16 residues. Germline V lookup: CDR1 LGHNA, CDR2 YNFKEQ. Trimming shortened V by 1 base and J by 0 bases, and 7 bases separated the two germline ends. The CDR3 here is CASSQGDNSGANVLTF. CDR3 DNA sequence: TGTGCCAGCAGCCAAGGAGACAACTCTGGGGCCAACGTCCTGACTTTC.

Turning to this clone: Other DNA sequences from this sample encode an identical CDR3 as well. The rearrangement uses TRBV7-3 and TRBJ1-1, with 8 bases aligning to TRBD1. CDR1 SGHTA and CDR2 FQGTGA come from the germline V gene. CDR3 length: 13 amino acids. V was clipped by 5 bases and J by 7 bases; unmatched bases: 6. The CDR3 DNA sequence: TGTGCCAGCAGCCCTGGGACAGGTGGTGAAGCTTTCTTT. Amino acid sequence: CASSPGTGGEAFF. The full variable domain, rest sourced from reference TRBV7-3 and TRBJ1-1, is GAGVSQTPSNKVTEKGKYVELRCDPISGHTALYWYRQSLGQGPEFLIYFQGTGAADDSGLPNDRFFAVRPEGSVSTLKIQRTERGDSAVYLCASSPGTGGEAFFGQGTRLTVV.